This TCR beta chain was identified during a study of cytomegalovirus exposure and HLA in healthy donors. Study details: An analysis done earlier identified about 100 million unique TCR beta sequences from approximately 170 million T cells.

For this clone: Its cognate antigen is unknown.

Study observations and caveats: Testing in vitro showed three CMV-associated chains specific for CMV antigens. In a later analysis, HLA-associated beta chains showed higher expansion and lower generation probabilities than comparable chains. Among TCR beta chains, those listed as cytomegalovirus-associated numbered about 160.

Vbeta (60) and Jbeta (13) primers were used in the PCR. The table came from immunoSEQ multiplex PCR; TCRdb's copy has only in-frame clones and leaves some out. Here the sample spans approximately 150,000 clones, roughly four fifths being singletons. Sequencing was carried out using PBMCs. The sequence derives from a man over 45 in good health and CMV-seropositive.

The CDR3 DNA reads as TGTGCCAGCAGCCAAGTAGGGGCGGTTGAAGCTTTCTTT. The encoded protein is CASSQVGAVEAFF. V usage is TRBV4-2 and J usage is TRBJ1-1, with D perhaps matching TRBD1 (5 bases). CDR1 is LGHNA and CDR2 is YNFKEQ in the germline V gene. The CDR3 length is 13 residues. Deletions cut 1 base from V and 7 bases from J, with 10 bases between.